A selection of T cell receptor beta chains follows, all from one sample in a study of T cells in Graves' hyperthyroidism and ophthalmopathy. TCRdb reanalysed the multiplex PCR reads using MiXCR and keeps one entry per CDR3 protein. This repertoire shows 490,000 or so distinct CDR3 sequences, 15% to 20% found once; its top ten account for 25% to 30%. Sequencing was done on a sample of blood. All receptors derive from a woman aged 30 to 39 with Graves' ophthalmopathy. CDR3s include the opening cysteine and the closing phenylalanine or tryptophan. The D gene is left open where the match is weak. The listing skips clone size in some rows; elsewhere it reads once, few, many or a size class.

cdr3_nt: TGTGCCAGCAGCTTAGACGGGAGGGACGCCTACAATGAGCAGTTCTTC
cdr3_aa: CASSLDGRDAYNEQFF
j_call: TRBJ2-1
v_call: TRBV11-1
d_call: TRBD2
clone_size: many

cdr3_nt: TGTGCCAGCAGCTTAGCGGGCGTTACCGGGGAGCTGTTTTTT
cdr3_aa: CASSLAGVTGELFF
j_call: TRBJ2-2
v_call: TRBV7-2
d_call: NA
clone_size: many

cdr3_nt: TGTGCCAGCAGCTTAGCGTCGGAAGGCTACACCTTC
cdr3_aa: CASSLASEGYTF
j_call: TRBJ1-2
v_call: TRBV7-9
d_call: NA
clone_size: few

cdr3_nt: TGTGCCAGCAGCTTAGAAAGAGCCGACTACGAGCAGTACTTC
cdr3_aa: CASSLERADYEQYF
j_call: TRBJ2-7
v_call: TRBV7-2
d_call: NA
clone_size: many

cdr3_nt: TGCACTCCCCAAAGTAAGGGCCAAGAGACCCAGTACTTC
cdr3_aa: CTPQSKGQETQYF
j_call: TRBJ2-5
v_call: TRBV20-1
d_call: NA
clone_size: NA

cdr3_nt: TGTGCCAGCAGTCCCATTCCCGGGGAGCTGTTTTTT
cdr3_aa: CASSPIPGELFF
j_call: TRBJ2-2
v_call: TRBV12-3/TRBV12-4
d_call: NA
clone_size: NA

cdr3_nt: TGTGCCAGCAGCCAATCCGGGACCCCTTTCTCCTACGAGCAGTACTTC
cdr3_aa: CASSQSGTPFSYEQYF
j_call: TRBJ2-7
v_call: TRBV3-1
d_call: NA
clone_size: many

cdr3_nt: TGCAGTGCTAGGGCAGGGGGTAGCGGGAGACCATATGAGCAGTTCTTC
cdr3_aa: CSARAGGSGRPYEQFF
j_call: TRBJ2-1
v_call: TRBV20-1
d_call: TRBD2
clone_size: NA

cdr3_nt: TGTGCCAGCAGTGAACGTGCAGGGGGCCAAGAGACCCAGTACTTC
cdr3_aa: CASSERAGGQETQYF
j_call: TRBJ2-5
v_call: TRBV2
d_call: TRBD1
clone_size: many

cdr3_nt: TGTGCCAGCAGTGAACCTGGGGGAAACACCATATATTTT
cdr3_aa: CASSEPGGNTIYF
j_call: TRBJ1-3
v_call: TRBV6-1
d_call: NA
clone_size: few

cdr3_nt: TGCGCCAGCAGCCGGTTGGATGTCAACCCTGAAGCTTTCTTT
cdr3_aa: CASSRLDVNPEAFF
j_call: TRBJ1-1
v_call: TRBV5-1
d_call: NA
clone_size: many

cdr3_nt: TGTGCCAGCAGTTACTCGAGACTGAGAAATTCACCCCTCCACTTT
cdr3_aa: CASSYSRLRNSPLHF
j_call: TRBJ1-6
v_call: TRBV6-5
d_call: NA
clone_size: NA

cdr3_nt: TGCGCCAGCAGTGAGTCTCCCGGGGGGAGAAACGGCTACACCTTC
cdr3_aa: CASSESPGGRNGYTF
j_call: TRBJ1-2
v_call: TRBV10-1
d_call: NA
clone_size: NA

cdr3_nt: TGCGCCAGCAGCTTGACCACCTTTGAAACAACCAATGAGCAGTTCTTC
cdr3_aa: CASSLTTFETTNEQFF
j_call: TRBJ2-1
v_call: TRBV5-1
d_call: NA
clone_size: many